The following is a T cell receptor (beta chain) sequence with its context. Antigen: not known. The data belong to a study of T-cell reconstitution after alpha-beta-depleted transplantation in children. Study-level results: After transplant, high TCRbeta diversity at day 60 in some patients arose from surviving recipient T cells and thymic progenitors. Alpha-beta T cells about two months after transplant reportedly derived from several hundred expanded graft clones. A year post-transplant, T-cell counts and diversity derived mostly from newly produced T cells.

The CDR3 consists of 16 residues. The germline V gene has CDR1 SGDLS and CDR2 YYNGEE. Trimming took 0 bases from V and 3 from J; bases not matched to a gene: 9. It was with unique molecular identifiers that the TCRbeta library was prepared. From the PCR reads, TCRdb called clonotypes with MiXCR, one entry per CDR3 protein. This sample yields 700,000 to 950,000 distinct CDR3 sequences, of which roughly 15% are seen a single time; roughly 5% belongs to the top ten. The sequencing used PBMCs, mostly from graft donor cells, collected 360 days after TCRalphabeta/CD19-depleted stem cell transplant. This receptor was taken from a male patient between 5 and 17 years old who had a stem cell transplant for acute lymphoblastic leukemia, so the T cells may come from the graft donor. V is TRBV9 and J is TRBJ2-7; 7 nucleotides match TRBD2. In nucleotides, the CDR3 is TGTGCCAGCAGCGTAGGCGTCGGGACTACCTTCTACGAGCAGTACTTC. It yields the protein CASSVGVGTTFYEQYF.